Listed here are 29 T cell receptor beta chains from one sample, sequenced in a study of blood T cell repertoires in COVID-19. Sequencing used immunoSEQ multiplex PCR; TCRdb keeps in-frame clones, though not all of them. The sample contains roughly 36,000 clones, around 87% of which appear only once. Sequencing was performed on peripheral blood. Every receptor here comes from a man aged 80 or over with active COVID-19.

CDR3 bases: TGTGCCAGCAGCTCGGTTGCCTACGAGCAGTACTTC. Encoded protein: CASSSVAYEQYF. The chain employs TRBV5-6 and TRBJ2-7; D ambiguous. Deletions cut 3 bases from V and 2 bases from J, with 6 bases between. Germline lookup yields CDR1 SGHDT and CDR2 YYEEEE. The CDR3 runs to 12 residues.

The rearrangement uses TRBV4-3 and TRBJ2-1; 9 nucleotides align to TRBD2. This CDR3 region has 17 residues. Germline lookup yields CDR1 LGHNA and CDR2 YSLEER. The V segment lost 4 bases and the J segment 9 bases; nucleotides outside the gene matches: 16. The chain's CDR3 is CASSRGHSGSALGEQFF. In nucleotides, the CDR3 is TGCGCCAGCAGCCGCGGGCATAGCGGGAGTGCTTTAGGTGAGCAGTTCTTC.

V and J are TRBV27 and TRBJ2-1, with 8 bases that match TRBD1. The CDR3 consists of 14 residues. In germline, CDR1 is MNHEY, CDR2 SMNVEV (reference sequence). V was pared by 6 bases and J by 5 bases, with 6 bases of the junction left unmatched. The DNA of the CDR3 is TGTGCCAGCAGGAAGGGACAGGTCGACAATGAGCAGTTCTTC. It yields the protein CASRKGQVDNEQFF.

This clone was observed a few times. J is TRBJ2-7 and V is TRBV6-2 or TRBV6-3; D perhaps matches TRBD2 (6 bases). Germline V gives CDR1 MNHEY, CDR2 SVGEGT. CDR3 length equals 17 residues. Trimming cost V 5 bases and J 1 base, with 21 bases left between them. The CDR3 DNA is TGTGCCAGCAGTCACGAGGCCCAGGGACTCCCGTCCTACGAGCAGTACTTC. Amino acid sequence: CASSHEAQGLPSYEQYF.

The chain is built from TRBV21-1 and TRBJ1-5; the table's D call TRBD1 went unverified against the DNA. TRBV21-1 is shown as a pseudogene. CDR3 length: 22 residues. This chain's CDR3 is CASSDLLPEETGKRGEYQPQHF. CDR3 DNA: TGTGCCAGCAGCGACCTACTGCCGGAAGAGACAGGGAAACGGGGAGAGTATCAGCCCCAGCATTTT.

V is TRBV18 and J is TRBJ2-1, with a weak D call TRBD1 (6 bases). The ends were cut back, 6 bases at V and 9 bases at J, with 21 bases in the middle. Germline V gene lookup returns CDR1 KGHSH and CDR2 LQKENI. This CDR3 region has 15 residues. The CDR3 is CASSRGSGDRAEQFF. CDR3 coding DNA: TGTGCCAGCTCTAGGGGGAGTGGGGACCGGGCTGAGCAGTTCTTC.

The rearrangement links TRBV12-3 or TRBV12-4 to TRBJ1-5, with D hard to call. V lost 6 bases and J 2 bases, leaving 8 bases between the germline ends. The CDR3 is 13 amino acids. The CDR3, as DNA: TGTGCCAGCAGCCGAAGCGGCAATCAGCCCCAGCATTTT. Protein product: CASSRSGNQPQHF.

This chain joins TRBV5-1 and TRBJ2-7, with 7 positions matching TRBD2. With V trimmed by 6 bases and J by 2 bases, 8 bases remained unmatched. Germline values: CDR1 SGHRS, CDR2 YFSETQ. This CDR3 is built from 14 residues. The CDR3 sequence is CASNGGGAAYEQYF. The CDR3, as DNA: TGCGCCAGCAACGGGGGAGGGGCTGCCTACGAGCAGTACTTC.

The chain has TRBV18 and TRBJ2-2; possible D gene TRBD2, 5 bases. The CDR3 runs 14 residues. The germline V gene encodes CDR1 KGHSH and CDR2 LQKENI. The V end was cut by 3 bases, the J end by 6 bases, with 11 bases between. This CDR3 is CASSPKGAAGELFF. The CDR3 DNA follows: TGTGCCAGCTCACCCAAAGGAGCGGCCGGGGAGCTGTTTTTT.

This rearrangement joins TRBV20-1 to TRBJ2-7, with no clear D. Deletions cut 1 base from V and 4 bases from J, with 2 bases between. The length of the CDR3 is 10 residues. CDR1 and CDR2 (germline): DFQATT, SNEGSKA (reference sequence). This chain's CDR3 is CSARAYEQYF. The CDR3 DNA is TGCAGTGCTAGAGCATACGAGCAGTACTTC.

The gene calls are TRBV29-1 and TRBJ2-1; the match to TRBD2 covers 14 bases. Germline assignment: CDR1 SQVTM and CDR2 ANQGSEA. V dropped 6 bases and J dropped 6; count of bases not matched to a gene: 7. The CDR3 covers 15 residues. CDR3 DNA sequence: TGCAGCGTGACCTTCGGGACTAGCGGGAGCAATGAGCAGTTCTTC. Amino acid sequence: CSVTFGTSGSNEQFF.

V is TRBV28 and J is TRBJ1-5; 7 bases are a match to TRBD1. This CDR3 region has 12 residues. Germline V lookup: CDR1 MDHEN, CDR2 SYDVKM. This CDR3 reads CALQGGDQPQHF. The CDR3 DNA sequence: TGTGCACTGCAGGGGGGAGATCAGCCCCAGCATTTT.

The V and J genes are TRBV5-1 and TRBJ2-3; D is perhaps TRBD1 (6 bases). There are 13 residues in the CDR3. Germline V gives CDR1 SGHRS, CDR2 YFSETQ. The V gene lost 5 bases and the J gene lost 4 bases, with 11 bases spanning the gap. CDR3 in amino acids: CASRGAGADTQYF. Written as DNA, the CDR3 is TGCGCCAGCAGGGGGGCGGGCGCAGATACGCAGTATTTT. Together with reference TRBV5-1 and TRBJ2-3, the CDR3 gives the full variable domain: KAGVTQTPRYLIKTRGQQVTLSCSPISGHRSVSWYQQTPGQGLQFLFEYFSETQRNKGNFPGRFSGRQFSNSRSEMNVSTLELGDSALYLCASRGAGADTQYFGPGTRLTVL.

The genes are TRBV10-2 and TRBJ2-7, with 9 bases that match TRBD2. The CDR3 contains 15 residues. Germline V lookup: CDR1 WSHSY, CDR2 SAAADI. After removal of 3 bases from V and 3 bases from J, the junction contained 6 bases not matched to a gene. DNA for the CDR3: TGCGCCAGCAGTGACGCTAGCGGGACCCACTACGAGCAGTACTTC. It yields the protein CASSDASGTHYEQYF.

This chain uses TRBV29-1 with TRBJ2-5; 10 positions match TRBD2. The CDR3 covers 14 residues. The junction had 7 bases not matched to a gene; V was cut back by 5 bases and J by 4 bases. Germline CDR1 reads SQVTM; CDR2 reads ANQGSEA. DNA of the CDR3: TGCAGCGTTCGAGCGGGAGGGCCTGGAGAGACCCAGTACTTC. The encoded protein is CSVRAGGPGETQYF.

The chain combines TRBV2 with TRBJ1-4; 8 nucleotides line up with TRBD1. V lost 1 base, J lost 7 bases, and 8 bases stayed unmatched. The CDR3 totals 16 residues. Looked up from germline, CDR1 is SNHLY and CDR2 is FYNNEI. In DNA, the CDR3 is TGTGCCAGCAGTGAAGGCCCAGGACAGGGAGGTGAAAAACTGTTTTTT. Protein: CASSEGPGQGGEKLFF.

This clone was found a few times. V usage is TRBV30 and J usage is TRBJ2-3; TRBD1 matches 10 bases. Trimming at V came to 2 bases and at J to 5 bases, leaving 7 bases not matched to a gene. The CDR3 length is 15 residues. Germline V CDR1 and CDR2: GTSNPN, SVGIG (reference sequence). Here the CDR3 reads CAWSFGDRGGDTQYF. DNA of the CDR3: TGTGCCTGGAGTTTTGGGGACAGGGGTGGAGATACGCAGTATTTT.

This clone was counted only a few times. The genes are TRBV7-9 and TRBJ2-2, with a tentative D call TRBD1 (6 bases). Germline-derived CDR1 and CDR2 are SEHNR and FQNEAQ (reference sequence). There are 17 residues in the CDR3. Trimming stripped 5 bases from V and 4 bases from J, with 20 bases between. The CDR3 here is CASSATGFAAGTGELFF. DNA for the CDR3: TGTGCCAGCAGCGCAACAGGGTTCGCTGCCGGCACCGGGGAGCTGTTTTTT.

Here the CDR3 DNA reads TGTGCCAGCAGCAGACTCGTGTACTCGGAGAGGGTAGAGTGGTATCAGCCCCAGCATTTT. Translated: CASSRLVYSERVEWYQPQHF. The chain has TRBV11-3 and TRBJ1-5; D unresolved. V was clipped by 5 bases and J by 5 bases, with 31 bases between them. The CDR3 covers 20 residues. Germline V gives CDR1 SGHNT, CDR2 YENEEA.

This sequence joins TRBV6-6 and TRBJ1-5; D ambiguous. The germline gives CDR1 MNHNY, CDR2 SVGAGI (reference sequence). The CDR3 is 12 amino acids. V was shortened by 7 bases and J by 3 bases, with 7 bases between the two germline ends. CDR3 DNA sequence: TGTGCCAGCAACAGACCCAATCAGCCCCAGCATTTT. This sequence encodes CASNRPNQPQHF.

The count of this clone is one. J is TRBJ2-1 and V is TRBV2; 8 bases line up with TRBD1. V was pared by 5 bases and J by 5 bases, with 8 bases of the junction left unmatched. Per germline, CDR1 SNHLY and CDR2 FYNNEI. The CDR3 consists of 15 residues. The CDR3 region is CASSSTGAGDNEQFF. The CDR3 nucleotides are TGTGCCAGCAGTTCGACAGGGGCTGGGGACAATGAGCAGTTCTTC.

This clone came up a few times. The rearrangement uses TRBV4-1 and TRBJ2-5, with 9 bases fitting TRBD2. CDR1 is MGHRA and CDR2 is YSYEKL in the germline V gene. Trimming at V came to 1 base and at J to 5 bases, leaving 5 bases not matched to a gene. This CDR3 contains 15 residues. The CDR3 is CASSQAAGGRETQYF. CDR3 sequence (DNA): TGCGCCAGCAGCCAAGCGGCGGGAGGGAGGGAGACCCAGTACTTC.

This chain uses TRBV7-8 with TRBJ1-6; D not resolved. The CDR3 consists of 12 residues. V was pared by 1 base and J by 12 bases, with 7 bases between. Germline loops: CDR1 SGHVS, CDR2 FQNEAQ. For the CDR3, the DNA is TGTGCCAGCAGCTTAGGACGGGGACCCCTCCACTTT. The encoded protein is CASSLGRGPLHF.

The V gene is TRBV5-6, the J gene TRBJ2-7, with D possibly TRBD1 on 5 matching bases. The CDR3 extends over 14 amino acids. From germline, CDR1 is SGHDT and CDR2 YYEEEE. Trimming shortened V by 4 bases and J by 0 bases, and 11 bases separated the two germline ends. CDR3 sequence (DNA): TGTGCCAGCAGCGTAGGGGTCCCCTCCTACGAGCAGTACTTC. Translating it yields CASSVGVPSYEQYF.

This sequence joins TRBV7-2 and TRBJ1-1; D perhaps matches TRBD1 (5 bases). The V and J ends lost 1 base and 10 bases respectively, with 13 bases between them. This CDR3 spans 13 amino acids. Germline CDR1 and CDR2: SGHTA and FQGNSA. The CDR3 DNA follows: TGTGCCAGCAGCTTAGTGGGGGGGAAGGGAGCTTTCTTT. This sequence encodes CASSLVGGKGAFF.

V gene TRBV7-6 combines with J gene TRBJ2-7, with 12 bases lining up with TRBD2. Germline loops: CDR1 SGHVS, CDR2 FNYEAQ. This CDR3 is 15 amino acids long. The J segment lost 2 bases and the V segment lost 5 bases, leaving 4 bases of the junction unmatched. The CDR3 bases are TGTGCCAGCAGCCCGGCTAGCGGGAGGGCCTACGAGCAGTACTTC. The encoded protein is CASSPASGRAYEQYF.

This chain joins TRBV28 and TRBJ2-7, with 11 bases identical to TRBD1. Losses at the gene ends were 5 bases for V and 6 bases for J; bases not matched to a gene: 15. This CDR3 is 17 amino acids long. Germline values: CDR1 MDHEN, CDR2 SYDVKM. The CDR3 loop is CASSPGQGGSLGGEQYF. CDR3 DNA sequence: TGTGCCAGCAGTCCGGGACAGGGGGGTTCCCTGGGCGGCGAGCAGTACTTC.

The V and J genes are TRBV5-5 and TRBJ1-2; 9 bases line up with TRBD1. V dropped 0 bases and J dropped 4; count of bases not matched to a gene: 7. CDR1 and CDR2 from the germline V gene are SGHKS and YYEKEE (reference sequence). The CDR3 is 16 amino acids. The CDR3 region is CASSLAAGQGIYGYTF. CDR3 coding DNA: TGTGCCAGCAGCTTGGCAGCGGGACAGGGCATCTATGGCTACACCTTC.

The rearrangement joins TRBV30 to TRBJ2-7, with 10 bases identical to TRBD2. This CDR3 is 12 amino acids long. In germline, CDR1 is GTSNPN, CDR2 SVGIG (reference sequence). Losses at the gene ends were 7 bases for V and 3 bases for J; bases not matched to a gene: 3. CDR3 protein: CAFGTSVYEQYF. The CDR3 DNA reads TGTGCCTTCGGGACTAGCGTCTACGAGCAGTACTTC.